This T cell receptor beta chain was sequenced for a study of blood T cell repertoires in COVID-19. Overall study context: The samples span acute and convalescent COVID-19 from the United States, Italy and Spain.

Which cohort a participant joined came from the clinical history participants gave. In the study's own analysis: Estimation of nucleated cell counts was performed using reference gene primer amplification. Generated by immunoSEQ multiplex PCR, the TCRdb table keeps only in-frame clones and is missing some. V and J calls and clone size follow that table, whereas D and trimming were derived from the DNA. The sample carries roughly 300,000 clones, over 75% recorded once. There are a few counts of this clone. This clonotype originated in a woman aged 18 to 35 who had recovered from COVID-19. Sequencing was done on a sample of PBMCs or T cells enriched from blood (not recorded which).

CDR3 sequence: CASSWKTGGLSGNTIYF. CDR3 bases: TGTGCCAGCAGCTGGAAGACAGGGGGACTGTCTGGAAACACCATATATTTT. V is TRBV7-9 and J is TRBJ1-3; 9 nucleotides line up with TRBD1. The CDR3 runs 17 residues. Germline trimming cut 4 bases from V and 1 base from J; bases unmatched to any gene: 8. Germline V lookup: CDR1 SEHNR, CDR2 FQNEAQ (reference sequence).